These T cell receptor beta chains were read from a single sample in a study of T-cell memory formation after mild COVID-19. TCRdb reanalysed the 5' RACE reads using MiXCR and keeps one entry per CDR3 protein. Of about 250,000 distinct CDR3 sequences listed, about a sixth were seen once; the top ten hold approximately 3.4%. The sample taken for sequencing was PBMCs or a T cell subset sorted from them (not recorded which). The receptors were sampled from a man between 18 and 35 years old who had mild COVID-19 (a few samples of this study predate the infection). Cell type and time point are not known. CDR3s include the opening cysteine and the closing phenylalanine or tryptophan. The D gene is left open where the match is weak. Some rows mark clone size as missing; the rest say once, few, many or name a class of expanded clone.

few | - | TRBJ2-1 | TRBV6-2/TRBV6-3 | TGTGCCAGCAGCCTGGCTGTAGGAGAGCAGTTCTTC | CASSLAVGEQFF
few | - | TRBJ1-2 | TRBV3-1 | TGTGCCAGCAGCCAGACATCTAACTATGGCTACACCTTC | CASSQTSNYGYTF
few | - | TRBJ2-5 | TRBV20-1 | TGCAGTGCCCAGGCGGCCGGGGGCCACCAAGAGACCCAGTACTTC | CSAQAAGGHQETQYF
few | - | TRBJ2-1 | TRBV3-1 | TGTGCCAGCAGCCAAGGTCCGGGGGCCTATGAGCAGTTCTTC | CASSQGPGAYEQFF
- | - | TRBJ2-1 | TRBV14 | TGTGCCAGCAGCACGCGGGCGCGACGAGACAATGAGCAGTTCTTC | CASSTRARRDNEQFF
- | - | TRBJ2-7 | TRBV6-5 | TGTGCCAGCAGTTACCCCTCCCAGGGGACCTACGAGCAGTACTTC | CASSYPSQGTYEQYF
- | - | TRBJ1-2 | TRBV20-1 | TGCAGTGCCGGTGACAGGACCTATGGCTACACCTTC | CSAGDRTYGYTF
few | TRBD1 | TRBJ1-4 | TRBV6-5 | TGTGCCAGCAGTTACTCTGGGACAGGGGGCGAAAAACTGTTTTTT | CASSYSGTGGEKLFF
few | - | TRBJ2-1 | TRBV11-2 | TGTGCCAGCAGCTTAGGTAGAGGACGGCGCTTGGGCAATGAGCAGTTCTTC | CASSLGRGRRLGNEQFF
- | - | TRBJ2-3 | TRBV7-9 | TGTGCCAGCAGCTTTAACTTACACACAGATACGCAGTATTTT | CASSFNLHTDTQYF
- | TRBD2 | TRBJ2-1 | TRBV6-2/TRBV6-3 | TGTGCCAGTGGTAGCGGGGGGCCCGCCAATGAGCAGTTCTTC | CASGSGGPANEQFF
few | - | TRBJ1-6 | TRBV3-1 | TGTGCCAGCAGCCAAGTCGGAACTTCCGGGTCACCCCTCCACTTT | CASSQVGTSGSPLHF
- | TRBD2 | TRBJ2-3 | TRBV5-1 | TGCGCCAGCAGCGCCGGGGAGGGGAGGGCCCTCATGAATACGCAGTATTTT | CASSAGEGRALMNTQYF
- | - | TRBJ2-2 | TRBV11-2 | TGTGCCAGCAGCTTAGGTCGGACGATAAACACCGGGGAGCTGTTTTTT | CASSLGRTINTGELFF
few | - | TRBJ2-7 | TRBV12-3/TRBV12-4 | TGTGCCAGCAGTTTAGCGCCGAGCGAGCAGTACTTC | CASSLAPSEQYF
- | - | TRBJ2-6 | TRBV12-3/TRBV12-4 | TGTGCCAGCAGTTACCAGGGCGTGGGGGCCAACGTCCTGACTTTC | CASSYQGVGANVLTF
few | - | TRBJ1-5 | TRBV7-2 | TGTGCCAGCACCTTAGGGGACTTAAATCAGCCCCAGCATTTT | CASTLGDLNQPQHF
- | - | TRBJ1-5 | TRBV2 | TGTGCCAGCAGCGAGGGACGGGCGGGTCAGCCCCAGCATTTT | CASSEGRAGQPQHF